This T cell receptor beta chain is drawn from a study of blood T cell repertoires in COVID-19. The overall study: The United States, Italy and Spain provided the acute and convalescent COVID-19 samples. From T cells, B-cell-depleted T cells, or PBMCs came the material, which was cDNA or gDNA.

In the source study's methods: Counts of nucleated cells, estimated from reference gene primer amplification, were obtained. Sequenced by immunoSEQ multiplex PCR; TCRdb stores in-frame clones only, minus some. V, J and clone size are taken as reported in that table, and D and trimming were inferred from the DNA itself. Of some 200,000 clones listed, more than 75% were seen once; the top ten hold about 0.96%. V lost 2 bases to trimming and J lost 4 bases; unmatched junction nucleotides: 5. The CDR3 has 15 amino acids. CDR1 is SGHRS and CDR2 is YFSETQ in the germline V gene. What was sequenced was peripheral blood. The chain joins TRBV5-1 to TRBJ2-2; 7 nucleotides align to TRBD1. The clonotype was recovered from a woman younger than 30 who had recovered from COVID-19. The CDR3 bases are TGCGCCAGCAGCTTTAGGGGGCCGAGCACCGGGGAGCTGTTTTTT. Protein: CASSFRGPSTGELFF.